A selection of T cell receptor beta chains follows, all from one sample in a study of blood T cell repertoires in COVID-19. Produced via immunoSEQ multiplex PCR; TCRdb's table is partial and in-frame only. Among more than 200,000 clones listed, about nine tenths were seen once. The sequencing input was peripheral blood. The receptors were sampled from a man aged 45 to 65 with COVID-19, enrolled during active disease. CDR3s include the opening cysteine and the closing phenylalanine or tryptophan. Some rows mark clone size as missing; the rest say once, few, many or name a class of expanded clone.

v_call: TRBV10-2
j_call: TRBJ1-1
clone_size: once
cdr3_aa: CASSEGAGSVEAFF

v_call: TRBV7-9
j_call: TRBJ2-1
clone_size: NA
cdr3_aa: CASSSQGASYNEQFF

v_call: TRBV30
j_call: TRBJ1-3
clone_size: once
cdr3_aa: CARGQPGNTIYF

v_call: TRBV10-3
j_call: TRBJ2-5
clone_size: once
cdr3_aa: CAIKASGSQETQYF

v_call: TRBV7-8
j_call: TRBJ1-5
clone_size: NA
cdr3_aa: CASSPRAGHSNQPQHF

v_call: TRBV5-4
j_call: TRBJ2-2
clone_size: NA
cdr3_aa: CASSLAGTGNTGELFF

v_call: TRBV5-8
j_call: TRBJ2-7
clone_size: NA
cdr3_aa: CASSLSESYEQYF

v_call: TRBV24-1
j_call: TRBJ2-3
clone_size: NA
cdr3_aa: CATSDVPRGLDTQYF

v_call: TRBV7-8
j_call: TRBJ2-4
clone_size: many
cdr3_aa: CASSLVGVRDIQYF

v_call: TRBV9
j_call: TRBJ1-2
clone_size: NA
cdr3_aa: CASSVDRANYGYTF

v_call: TRBV14
j_call: TRBJ1-6
clone_size: once
cdr3_aa: CASSQETVNSPLHF

v_call: TRBV30
j_call: TRBJ1-4
clone_size: NA
cdr3_aa: CAWSVRQGSTREKLFF

v_call: TRBV7-9
j_call: TRBJ2-7
clone_size: NA
cdr3_aa: CASSARTGVRDEQYF

v_call: TRBV5-6
j_call: TRBJ1-2
clone_size: NA
cdr3_aa: CASSLGGGALGGYTF

v_call: TRBV15
j_call: TRBJ2-1
clone_size: NA
cdr3_aa: CATSARSTGQNEQFF

v_call: TRBV7-9
j_call: TRBJ2-1
clone_size: medium-sized
cdr3_aa: CASSGEDQEQFF

v_call: TRBV2
j_call: TRBJ2-7
clone_size: NA
cdr3_aa: CASREGLAITSSYEQYF

v_call: TRBV14
j_call: TRBJ2-1
clone_size: NA
cdr3_aa: CASSRQINNEQFF

v_call: TRBV4-3
j_call: TRBJ1-1
clone_size: NA
cdr3_aa: CASSQQGRDTEAFF

v_call: TRBV7-9
j_call: TRBJ2-2
clone_size: NA
cdr3_aa: CASSPRGRGTDTGELFF

v_call: TRBV12-3/TRBV12-4
j_call: TRBJ2-1
clone_size: NA
cdr3_aa: CASRLGANEQFF

v_call: TRBV27
j_call: TRBJ2-3
clone_size: NA
cdr3_aa: CASSLASGGINTDTQYF

v_call: TRBV11-2
j_call: TRBJ2-1
clone_size: NA
cdr3_aa: CASSLGSSGWVFF

v_call: TRBV5-1
j_call: TRBJ2-7
clone_size: NA
cdr3_aa: CASGPGGTGGYEQYF

v_call: TRBV10-3
j_call: TRBJ2-1
clone_size: NA
cdr3_aa: CAITPRGSEYNEQFF

v_call: TRBV7-9
j_call: TRBJ2-1
clone_size: NA
cdr3_aa: CASLREGTGYNEQFF

v_call: TRBV9
j_call: TRBJ2-6
clone_size: NA
cdr3_aa: CASSPPTGKRVGANVLTF

v_call: TRBV2
j_call: TRBJ1-4
clone_size: NA
cdr3_aa: CASSEVRSNEKLFF

v_call: TRBV18
j_call: TRBJ1-3
clone_size: NA
cdr3_aa: CASSPPNRAGYTIYF

v_call: TRBV4-3
j_call: TRBJ2-1
clone_size: NA
cdr3_aa: CASSQVLAGGHNEQFF

v_call: TRBV4-3
j_call: TRBJ2-7
clone_size: NA
cdr3_aa: CASSQDRVQVSYEQYF

v_call: TRBV18
j_call: TRBJ2-1
clone_size: NA
cdr3_aa: CASGPSVGAYNEQFF

v_call: TRBV6-5
j_call: TRBJ2-7
clone_size: NA
cdr3_aa: CASRIGQGYEQYF

v_call: TRBV2
j_call: TRBJ2-7
clone_size: NA
cdr3_aa: CASSVGQTYEQYF

v_call: TRBV5-5
j_call: TRBJ2-7
clone_size: few
cdr3_aa: CASNQAGTPDSYEQYF

v_call: TRBV3-1/TRBV3-2
j_call: TRBJ1-5
clone_size: NA
cdr3_aa: CASSQAGTGTQPQHF

v_call: TRBV11-1
j_call: TRBJ1-1
clone_size: NA
cdr3_aa: CASGALTEAFF

v_call: TRBV6-5
j_call: TRBJ1-6
clone_size: few
cdr3_aa: CASSYSGINSPLHF

v_call: TRBV6-1
j_call: TRBJ2-7
clone_size: few
cdr3_aa: CASSEASNYEQYF

v_call: TRBV3-1/TRBV3-2
j_call: TRBJ1-1
clone_size: NA
cdr3_aa: CASSQRAGGTEAFF

v_call: TRBV19
j_call: TRBJ2-7
clone_size: NA
cdr3_aa: CASSIYAAGTGSSYEQYF

v_call: TRBV30
j_call: TRBJ1-5
clone_size: NA
cdr3_aa: CAWSGRGLSKNQPQHF

v_call: TRBV11-2
j_call: TRBJ2-3
clone_size: NA
cdr3_aa: CASSLVISPGGTDTQYF

v_call: TRBV6-6
j_call: TRBJ1-5
clone_size: NA
cdr3_aa: CASHRPNQPQHF

v_call: TRBV6-5
j_call: TRBJ1-2
clone_size: NA
cdr3_aa: CASSYVGAGYTF

v_call: TRBV11-2
j_call: TRBJ2-2
clone_size: NA
cdr3_aa: CASSLSGQTGELFF

v_call: TRBV7-9
j_call: TRBJ2-7
clone_size: NA
cdr3_aa: CASSKVGQGTYEQYF